One sample yielded the 20 T cell receptor beta chains listed below, sequenced in a study of HIV-infected patients and healthy controls (dated by TCRdb to the mid-2010s). Whole blood was used without cell fractionation, so the repertoire reflected all unsorted peripheral T cells. Libraries were made using 5' RACE. The instrument given in TCRdb is Illumina MiSeq. Reverse transcription of about 510 ng RNA was performed with SuperScript III using primers directed against the alpha and beta constant regions. Separate alpha and beta chain libraries were generated by chain-specific third strand synthesis with multiplexing indices. In TCRdb, the public reads were trimmed at Q25 with fastp and aligned with MiXCR, with productive beta chains retained. CDR3 protein duplicates are merged, each entry listing the most common genes and DNA. This sample gives around 9,800 distinct CDR3 sequences in total; 7% to 8.5% of them show up just once. Around 36% of the sample is in the top ten clones.

Source: blood, taken before antiretroviral therapy. The source of these receptors is an adult with HIV infection.

This clonotype was observed at least ten times. The gene calls are TRBV3-1 and TRBJ2-5; D may correspond to TRBD1 or TRBD2 (6 bases each). This CDR3 spans 16 amino acids. CDR1 is LGHDT, CDR2 YNNKEL, per germline (reference sequence). Trimming took 0 bases from V and 5 from J, leaving 16 bases between them. CDR3 amino acids: CASSQEEGRTEETQYF. The CDR3 DNA follows: TGTGCCAGCAGCCAAGAGGAGGGGAGGACAGAGGAGACCCAGTACTTC.

This clonotype was seen repeatedly, ten times or more. The V call is TRBV7-3, the J call TRBJ1-1; a weak D match, TRBD1 (6 bases). V lost 2 bases to trimming and J lost 3 bases, with 13 bases between them. Germline V CDR1 and CDR2: SGHTA, FQGTGA. This CDR3 region has 15 residues. CDR3 coding DNA: TGTGCCAGCAGCTTATCGGCAGACAGGTACACTGAAGCTTTCTTT. Protein sequence: CASSLSADRYTEAFF.

This clonotype was counted ten times or more. This rearrangement joins TRBV12-3 or TRBV12-4 to TRBJ2-3; D is uncertain. The CDR3 extends over 12 amino acids. The ends were cut back, 11 bases at V and 2 bases at J, with 11 bases in the middle. CDR3 region: CASGYDTDTQYF. The CDR3 DNA reads TGTGCCTCCGGCTACGACACAGATACGCAGTATTTT.

In its sample, this clonotype was seen a few times. The chain joins TRBV5-1 to TRBJ2-2; D is tentatively TRBD1 or TRBD2 (5 bases each). CDR1 is SGHRS, CDR2 YFSETQ, per germline. V was trimmed by 6 bases and J by 0 bases, leaving 12 bases between them. CDR3 length: 15 amino acids. CDR3 region: CASTLGPANTGELFF. The CDR3 nucleotides are TGCGCCAGCACCCTGGGACCGGCGAACACCGGGGAGCTGTTTTTT.

V gene TRBV9 combines with J gene TRBJ1-3, with D possibly matching TRBD1 (5 bases). The germline CDR1 and CDR2 sequences are SGDLS and YYNGEE. The V end lost 4 bases, the J end lost 5 bases, and 16 bases lay between the germline ends. The CDR3 sequence is 15 residues long. CDR3 DNA: TGTGCCAGCAGCCCCCACACCGACAGCAGAAACACCATATATTTT. Translation: CASSPHTDSRNTIYF.

In its sample, this clonotype was seen many times. The V call is TRBV7-9, the J call TRBJ2-5, with 12 positions matching TRBD2. Looked up from germline, CDR1 is SEHNR and CDR2 is FQNEAQ (reference sequence). The CDR3 loop spans 16 amino acids. V trimming: 5 bases; J trimming: 0 bases; junction bases outside the gene matches: 4. For the CDR3, the DNA is TGTGCCAGCAGCCCCAGACTAGCGGGGGACCAAGAGACCCAGTACTTC. Translated: CASSPRLAGDQETQYF.

This clonotype came up many times. The rearrangement links TRBV6-5 to TRBJ2-7; D is ambiguous. The V gene lost 6 bases and the J gene lost 3 bases, with 15 bases spanning the gap. This CDR3 spans 14 amino acids. Germline CDR1 MNHEY, CDR2 SVGAGI. CDR3 nucleotide sequence: TGTGCCAGCAGCGATGGCCCCCGAGACTACGAGCAGTACTTC. It specifies CASSDGPRDYEQYF.

There are many counts of this clonotype. The chain joins TRBV28 to TRBJ2-1; a possible D gene is TRBD2 (5 bases). The germline gives CDR1 MDHEN, CDR2 SYDVKM. The V end was cut by 7 bases, the J end by 0 bases, with 16 bases between. The CDR3 length is 16 residues. CDR3 sequence (DNA): TGTGCCAGCACCCGTCGGGGTCGGGGCTCCTACAATGAGCAGTTCTTC. It translates to CASTRRGRGSYNEQFF. The full variable domain, with the rest looked up from reference TRBV28 and TRBJ2-1, is DVKVTQSSRYLVKRTGEKVFLECVQDMDHENMFWYRQDPGLGLRLIYFSYDVKMKEKGDIPEGYSVSREKKERFSLILESASTNQTSMYLCASTRRGRGSYNEQFFGPGTRLTVL.

Ten or more counts support this clonotype. The V and J genes are TRBV7-9 and TRBJ2-3; D is perhaps TRBD2 (5 bases). The CDR3 extends over 13 amino acids. Germline V gene sequence: CDR1 SEHNR, CDR2 FQNEAQ (reference sequence). Trimming stripped 4 bases from V and 10 bases from J, with 15 bases between. CDR3 coding DNA: TGTGCCAGCAGCTCGCCATCTAGCTTTTCGCAGTATTTT. This encodes CASSSPSSFSQYF.

In its sample, this clonotype was seen many times. The J gene is TRBJ2-1, the V gene TRBV9; D is unresolved. The CDR3 is 13 residues long. Trimming took off 4 bases at V and 6 bases at J, with 11 bases between the two ends. In germline, CDR1 is SGDLS, CDR2 YYNGEE. The CDR3 loop is CASSPEAPNEQFF. CDR3 bases: TGTGCCAGCAGCCCAGAGGCCCCCAATGAGCAGTTCTTC.

This clonotype was recorded many times. V usage is TRBV29-1 and J usage is TRBJ1-3; D is unclear. Germline-derived CDR1 and CDR2 are SQVTM and ANQGSEA. Trimming pared 7 bases from V and 0 bases from J, leaving 13 bases between. The CDR3 loop spans 14 amino acids. CDR3 protein: CSAETARSGNTIYF. The CDR3 DNA sequence: TGCAGCGCCGAGACTGCCCGCTCTGGAAACACCATATATTTT.

The sample holds a few counts of this clonotype. This chain connects TRBV9 to TRBJ1-2; D unresolved. Germline CDR1 is SGDLS and CDR2 is YYNGEE. The CDR3 totals 15 residues. Trimming removed 5 bases from V and 4 bases from J, with 18 bases in between. DNA for the CDR3: TGTGCCAGCAGTCCGACGACGGATGGAGGCTATGGCTACACCTTC. Its translation: CASSPTTDGGYGYTF.

This clonotype has ten or more counts. This chain links TRBV5-6 with TRBJ2-3; 8 bases align to TRBD2. Germline values: CDR1 SGHDT, CDR2 YYEEEE. The V segment lost 0 bases and the J segment 8 bases; nucleotides outside the gene matches: 5. This CDR3 contains 14 residues. The CDR3 spells CASSLVGGGLTQYF. CDR3 in DNA: TGTGCCAGCAGCTTGGTCGGGGGGGGACTTACGCAGTATTTT.

This clonotype is categorized as medium-sized. The rearrangement joins TRBV12-3 or TRBV12-4 to TRBJ2-2; D gene unclear. The germline V and J ends were trimmed by 1 base and 0 bases, with 6 bases remaining between them. The CDR3 extends over 15 amino acids. CDR3 sequence: CASSLGHTNTGELFF. CDR3 DNA sequence: TGTGCCAGCAGTTTAGGACACACGAACACCGGGGAGCTGTTTTTT.

This clonotype was observed many times. This rearrangement joins TRBV5-6 to TRBJ1-3, with no clear D. Trimming cost V 0 bases and J 4 bases, with 14 bases left between them. This CDR3 comprises 16 residues. Germline V gives CDR1 SGHDT, CDR2 YYEEEE. The CDR3 DNA reads as TGTGCCAGCAGCTTGGTGGTTGGCTCAGTGGGAAACACCATATATTTT. This sequence encodes CASSLVVGSVGNTIYF.

In its sample, this clonotype is medium-sized. This rearrangement joins TRBV13 to TRBJ2-3, with TRBD2 matching 7 bases. The germline V gene encodes CDR1 PRHDT and CDR2 FYEKMQ (reference sequence). With V trimmed by 0 bases and J by 1 base, 10 bases remained unmatched. The CDR3 runs 18 residues. The CDR3 DNA reads as TGTGCCAGCAGCTTAGGCCCGGGTAGCGGGTTCGGCACAGATACGCAGTATTTT. Translated: CASSLGPGSGFGTDTQYF.

The J gene is TRBJ1-1, the V gene TRBV25-1; 7 bases align to TRBD1. The CDR3 totals 11 residues. Germline V gene data show CDR1 as MGHDK and CDR2 as SYGVNS. After removal of 6 bases from V and 10 bases from J, the junction contained 5 bases not matched to a gene. DNA for the CDR3: TGTGCCAGCAGGAGGACAGGAGGAGCTTTCTTT. Its translation is CASRRTGGAFF.

This clonotype was seen a handful of times. The gene calls are TRBV6-6 and TRBJ1-4; 7 bases fit TRBD1. The CDR3 sequence is 15 residues long. The junction had 8 bases not matched to a gene; V was cut back by 7 bases and J by 3 bases. In germline, CDR1 is MNHNY, CDR2 SVGAGI (reference sequence). DNA of the CDR3: TGTGCCAGCAACCTACGGCAGGGGGCTAATGAAAAACTGTTTTTT. It specifies CASNLRQGANEKLFF.

The rearrangement joins TRBV5-5 to TRBJ1-5; no firm D call. This CDR3 spans 12 amino acids. V was shortened by 3 bases and J by 4 bases, with 5 bases between the two germline ends. Per germline, CDR1 SGHKS and CDR2 YYEKEE (reference sequence). CDR3: CASSSLNQPQHF. CDR3 nucleotide sequence: TGTGCCAGCAGCTCTTTAAATCAGCCCCAGCATTTT. Variable domain in full (rest from reference TRBV5-5 and TRBJ1-5): DAGVTQSPTHLIKTRGQQVTLRCSPISGHKSVSWYQQVLGQGPQFIFQYYEKEERGRGNFPDRFSARQFPNYSSELNVNALLLGDSALYLCASSSLNQPQHFGDGTRLSIL.

This clonotype appeared many times. The chain combines TRBV12-3 or TRBV12-4 with TRBJ2-6; D is ambiguous. The V end lost 4 bases, the J end lost 4 bases, and 8 bases lay between the germline ends. The CDR3 is made up of 14 amino acids. The DNA for the CDR3 is TGTGCCAGCAGTTATATGTCAGGGGCCAACGTCCTGACTTTC. Translating it yields CASSYMSGANVLTF.